The 5 T cell receptor beta chains below were found in one sample sequenced in a study of post-analysis software for immune sequencing data. Findings of the study overall: Elevated frequency relative to controls characterized roughly five TRBV segments in patients, TRBV5-6, TRBV5-1 and TRBV20-1 among them.

These receptors' targets are unknown. Prepared libraries of TCR beta cDNA carried unique molecular identifiers. Each CDR3 protein gets one entry after TCRdb re-called the PCR reads with MiXCR. The repertoire holds hundreds of thousands of distinct CDR3 sequences, with approximately 59% as singletons. Material for sequencing was blood. These receptors came from a girl aged 2 to 10 with multiple sclerosis.

This clonotype has a single count. This chain connects TRBV12-3 or TRBV12-4 to TRBJ1-1, with D perhaps TRBD1 (5 bases). The CDR3 loop spans 13 amino acids. Between the trimmed V and J ends, which lost 5 bases and 5 bases, there was a span of 12 bases. The CDR3: CASSGGNMTEAFF. As DNA, the CDR3 is TGTGCCAGCAGTGGGGGGAACATGACTGAAGCTTTCTTT.

This clonotype was found a few times. This sequence joins TRBV29-1 and TRBJ2-5; D not certain. From germline, CDR1 is SQVTM and CDR2 ANQGSEA. The CDR3 contains 12 residues. Trimming shortened V by 5 bases and J by 0 bases, and 7 bases separated the two germline ends. As DNA, the CDR3 is TGCAGCGTTTATAGGGACCAAGAGACCCAGTACTTC. Its protein is CSVYRDQETQYF.

The V gene is TRBV7-2, the J gene TRBJ1-1, with 8 bases that match TRBD1. The germline gives CDR1 SGHTA, CDR2 FQGNSA. The CDR3 spans 15 residues. Losses at the gene ends were 3 bases for V and 3 bases for J; bases not matched to a gene: 6. The CDR3 spells CASSFAGGKDTEAFF. In DNA, the CDR3 is TGTGCCAGCAGCTTTGCAGGGGGCAAGGACACTGAAGCTTTCTTT.

The chain has TRBV20-1 and TRBJ2-1; possibly TRBD2 for D (5 bases). This CDR3 comprises 14 residues. V was cut by 3 bases and J by 12 bases, with 21 bases left in between. Germline V lookup: CDR1 DFQATT, CDR2 SNEGSKA (reference sequence). The CDR3 sequence is CSARTLAVKMVQFF. The DNA of the CDR3 is TGCAGTGCTAGGACGCTAGCTGTCAAGATGGTGCAGTTCTTC.

The CDR3 DNA reads TGTGCCAGCAGTTTAGAACCGGGGCCTGGCTACACCTTC. Protein: CASSLEPGPGYTF. The chain couples TRBV12-3 or TRBV12-4 to TRBJ1-2; a possible D gene is TRBD1 (5 bases). There are 13 residues in the CDR3. Trimming stripped 1 base from V and 7 bases from J, with 10 bases between.